Given below is one T cell receptor beta chain in context. Trimming at V came to 4 bases and at J to 2 bases, leaving 7 bases not matched to a gene. CDR1 and CDR2 from the germline V gene are SGDLS and YYNGEE. CDR3 length equals 15 residues. The data were taken from a study of OX40 agonist ivuxolimab in advanced cancers. Clones were sequenced by immunoSEQ multiplex PCR, and TCRdb holds only the in-frame ones, with some missing. The sample has about 55,000 clones, roughly 80% seen once. The chain carries TRBV9 and TRBJ2-5, with 8 positions matching TRBD2. The TCR originated in an adult with an advanced solid tumor such as melanoma, head and neck, liver or kidney cancer. The sample was CD4+ or CD8+ T cells sorted from blood, taken in a trial of the OX40 agonist ivuxolimab. CDR3 amino acids: CASSPGGVNQETQYF. CDR3 coding DNA: TGTGCCAGCAGCCCCGGGGGGGTAAATCAAGAGACCCAGTACTTC. Full variable domain (missing parts from reference TRBV9 and TRBJ2-5): DSGVTQTPKHLITATGQRVTLRCSPRSGDLSVYWYQQSLDQGLQFLIQYYNGEERAKGNILERFSAQQFPDLHSELNLSSLELGDSALYFCASSPGGVNQETQYFGPGTRLLVL.